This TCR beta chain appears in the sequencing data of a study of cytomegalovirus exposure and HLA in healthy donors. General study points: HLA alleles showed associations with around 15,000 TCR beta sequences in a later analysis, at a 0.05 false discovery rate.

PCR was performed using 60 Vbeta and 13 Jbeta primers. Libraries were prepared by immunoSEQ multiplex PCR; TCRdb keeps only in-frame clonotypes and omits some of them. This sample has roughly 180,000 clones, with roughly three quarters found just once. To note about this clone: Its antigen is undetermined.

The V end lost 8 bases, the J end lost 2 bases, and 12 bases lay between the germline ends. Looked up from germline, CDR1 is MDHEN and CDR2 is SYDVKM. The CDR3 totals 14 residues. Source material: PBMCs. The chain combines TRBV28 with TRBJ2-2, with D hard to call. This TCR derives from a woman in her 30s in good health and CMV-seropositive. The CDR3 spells CASLGSLNTGELFF. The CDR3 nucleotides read TGTGCCAGCCTGGGCAGCCTTAACACCGGGGAGCTGTTTTTT. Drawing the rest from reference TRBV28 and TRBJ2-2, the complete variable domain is DVKVTQSSRYLVKRTGEKVFLECVQDMDHENMFWYRQDPGLGLRLIYFSYDVKMKEKGDIPEGYSVSREKKERFSLILESASTNQTSMYLCASLGSLNTGELFFGEGSRLTVL.